A few counts support the clone carrying this T cell receptor (beta chain). Its specificity is unknown. The data stem from a study of cytomegalovirus exposure and HLA in healthy donors. Turning to the study itself: Genotyping showed about 80% of roughly 390 donors falling in the Caucasian-associated ancestry cluster.

It was with 60 Vbeta and 13 Jbeta primers that the PCR ran. Assay: immunoSEQ multiplex PCR; the TCRdb copy retains only in-frame clones and omits some. The top ten hold 1% of the sample, which has roughly 160,000 clones, roughly 84% seen once. The study, taken as a whole, reports: Later, an analysis showed that TCR beta chains associated with HLA were more clonally expanded than others that were equally common. There were some public TCRs occurring in many donors, but most TCR sequences were rare. Follow-up analysis seemed to connect common viral pathogens with several of the most significant clusters identified.

Germline V gene lookup returns CDR1 MDHEN and CDR2 SYDVKM. The CDR3 is 15 residues long. V lost 5 bases, J lost 0 bases, and 13 bases lay in between. The TCR originated in a man aged 25-45 years in good health and CMV-seronegative. The chain carries TRBV28 and TRBJ1-1; no clear D gene. Sequenced input: PBMCs. The CDR3 DNA reads TGTGCCAGCAGTCCACACGGGTTCCTGAACACTGAAGCTTTCTTT. Encoded protein: CASSPHGFLNTEAFF.